Detailed here is one T cell receptor (beta chain). From the RT-PCR reads, TCRdb called clonotypes with MiXCR, one entry per CDR3 protein. Of 650,000 to 800,000 distinct CDR3 sequences listed, 12% to 15% are singletons. The CDR3 extends over 13 amino acids. V lost 0 bases and J lost 10, with 12 bases in between. Germline V lookup: CDR1 KGHSH, CDR2 LQKENI. Sequencing was performed on memory CD4+ T cells from blood. The receptor's source is a female donor in good health, serving as a healthy control. The gene calls are TRBV18 and TRBJ2-5; the D gene is possibly TRBD1 (5 bases). CDR3 in DNA: TGTGCCAGCTCACCACCGGTAGGGGATGACCAGTACTTC. Residues: CASSPPVGDDQYF.